These 14 T cell receptor beta chains share one sample of origin, sequenced in a study of identical twins. TCRdb re-called the 5' RACE reads with MiXCR, one entry per CDR3 protein. The sample yields approximately 240,000 distinct CDR3 sequences, 11% to 15% seen once. The sequenced sample was memory (CD45RO+) T cells sorted from blood. The source is a woman between 18 and 29 years old in good health.

In its sample, this clonotype was seen a few times. This chain links TRBV19 with TRBJ2-1; 8 bases are shared with TRBD2. This CDR3 has 16 residues. Germline V gives CDR1 LNHDA, CDR2 SQIVND (reference sequence). V gave up 3 bases and J gave up 8 bases; unmatched junction bases: 12. CDR3 sequence (DNA): TGTGCCAGTAGTATGTCCGGGGGGGCCCCCATCGATGAGCAGTTCTTC. This translates into CASSMSGGAPIDEQFF.

The gene calls are TRBV7-9 and TRBJ2-7; the D gene could be TRBD1 or TRBD2 (5 bases each). The CDR3 sequence is 16 residues long. The germline CDR1 and CDR2 sequences are SEHNR and FQNEAQ (reference sequence). V was clipped by 3 bases and J by 1 base, with 16 bases between them. The CDR3 DNA follows: TGTGCCAGCAGCTTGCTAGGGGAGAGTTTTTCCTACGAGCAGTACTTC. It specifies CASSLLGESFSYEQYF.

The sample holds a few counts of this clonotype. The gene calls are TRBV29-1 and TRBJ1-4; D ambiguous. This CDR3 is built from 12 residues. Germline CDR1 SQVTM, CDR2 ANQGSEA. Deletions cut 7 bases from V and 6 bases from J, with 12 bases between. CDR3 residues: CSGCSGDEKLFF. CDR3 sequence (DNA): TGCAGCGGGTGTTCGGGAGATGAAAAACTGTTTTTT.

This clonotype has only a few counts. V and J are TRBV4-1 and TRBJ2-7, with no clear D. Germline CDR1 reads MGHRA; CDR2 reads YSYEKL. The CDR3 length is 13 residues. V was clipped by 0 bases and J by 4 bases, with 7 bases between them. The CDR3 DNA follows: TGCGCCAGCAGCCAAGAGTTGCGATACGAGCAGTACTTC. It yields the protein CASSQELRYEQYF.

This rearrangement joins TRBV29-1 to TRBJ2-3; no clear D. The ends were cut back, 4 bases at V and 0 bases at J, with 5 bases in the middle. CDR3 length: 12 residues. CDR1 and CDR2 from the germline V gene are SQVTM and ANQGSEA. The CDR3 protein is CSVAWSTDTQYF. CDR3 bases: TGCAGCGTTGCGTGGAGCACAGATACGCAGTATTTT.

This rearrangement joins TRBV14 to TRBJ2-7; no firm D call. The CDR3 has 14 amino acids. Germline V gene sequence: CDR1 SGHDN, CDR2 FVKESK. V was trimmed by 2 bases and J by 1 base, leaving 9 bases between them. This CDR3 reads CASSQFSRSYEQYF. As DNA, the CDR3 is TGTGCCAGCAGCCAATTTTCCAGATCCTACGAGCAGTACTTC.

In DNA form, the CDR3 reads TGTGCCAGCAGCGCCGCGTTGAGCTCCTACGAGCAGTACTTC. Translated, it gives CASSAALSSYEQYF. The V call is TRBV9, the J call TRBJ2-7, with D hard to call. Germline lookup yields CDR1 SGDLS and CDR2 YYNGEE. The CDR3 sequence is 14 residues long. Trimming cost V 3 bases and J 0 bases, with 10 bases left between them. The full variable domain, with the rest looked up from reference TRBV9 and TRBJ2-7, is DSGVTQTPKHLITATGQRVTLRCSPRSGDLSVYWYQQSLDQGLQFLIQYYNGEERAKGNILERFSAQQFPDLHSELNLSSLELGDSALYFCASSAALSSYEQYFGPGTRLTVT.

The chain is built from TRBV12-3 or TRBV12-4 and TRBJ2-3, with D tentatively TRBD2 (5 bases). The V end was cut by 4 bases, the J end by 10 bases, with 12 bases between. The CDR3 runs to 12 residues. The CDR3 DNA follows: TGTGCCAGCAGTTGGGTTAGCGCGGCGCAGTATTTT. Protein sequence: CASSWVSAAQYF.

The sample holds many counts of this clonotype. This chain uses TRBV20-1 with TRBJ2-5; 15 nucleotides match TRBD2. Germline values: CDR1 DFQATT, CDR2 SNEGSKA (reference sequence). With 1 base clipped from V and 0 bases from J, the junction kept 0 bases outside the gene matches. This CDR3 has 16 amino acids. The CDR3 nucleotides are TGCAGTGCTAGAGGGACTAGCGGGAGGGACCAAGAGACCCAGTACTTC. Its protein is CSARGTSGRDQETQYF.

The chain is built from TRBV10-3 and TRBJ1-1; no firm D call. CDR3 length: 13 residues. Germline CDR1 is ENHRY and CDR2 is SYGVKD. V lost 0 bases and J 1 base, leaving 3 bases between the germline ends. In DNA, the CDR3 is TGTGCCATCAGTGAGTCCCCGAACACTGAAGCTTTCTTT. This gives the protein CAISESPNTEAFF.

The rearrangement uses TRBV5-1 and TRBJ2-5, with a possible D match to TRBD2 (6 bases). The CDR3 length is 14 residues. V shed 4 bases and J shed 5 bases, with 15 bases lying between them. Looked up from germline, CDR1 is SGHRS and CDR2 is YFSETQ. This CDR3 is CASSPPASGETQYF. The CDR3, as DNA: TGCGCCAGCAGCCCCCCGGCAAGCGGGGAGACCCAGTACTTC.

This clonotype was observed a few times. J is TRBJ1-2 and V is TRBV30; D not certain. V lost 2 bases, J lost 6 bases, and 4 bases lay in between. Germline V lookup: CDR1 GTSNPN, CDR2 SVGIG (reference sequence). There are 10 residues in the CDR3. This chain's CDR3 is CAWSRNGYTF. CDR3 nucleotides: TGTGCCTGGAGTAGAAATGGCTACACCTTC. Full variable domain (remainder filled in from reference TRBV30 and TRBJ1-2): SQTIHQWPATLVQPVGSPLSLECTVEGTSNPNLYWYRQAAGRGLQLLFYSVGIGQISSEVPQNLSASRPQDRQFILSSKKLLLSDSGFYLCAWSRNGYTFGSGTRLTVV.

The chain carries TRBV7-2 and TRBJ2-1; D not resolved. The CDR3 spans 12 residues. Germline loops: CDR1 SGHTA, CDR2 FQGNSA. V lost 4 bases, J lost 6 bases, and 7 bases lay in between. This CDR3 reads CASSYVLNEQFF. In nucleotides, the CDR3 is TGTGCCAGCAGCTACGTCCTCAATGAGCAGTTCTTC.

In this sample, this clonotype turned up a few times. This chain connects TRBV4-3 to TRBJ2-7; D is unresolved. The CDR3 extends over 13 amino acids. V shed 1 base and J shed 3 bases, with 7 bases lying between them. The germline V gene encodes CDR1 LGHNA and CDR2 YSLEER. The CDR3 nucleotides are TGCGCCAGCAGCCAAGCCGTTCACTACGAGCAGTACTTC. Protein product: CASSQAVHYEQYF.